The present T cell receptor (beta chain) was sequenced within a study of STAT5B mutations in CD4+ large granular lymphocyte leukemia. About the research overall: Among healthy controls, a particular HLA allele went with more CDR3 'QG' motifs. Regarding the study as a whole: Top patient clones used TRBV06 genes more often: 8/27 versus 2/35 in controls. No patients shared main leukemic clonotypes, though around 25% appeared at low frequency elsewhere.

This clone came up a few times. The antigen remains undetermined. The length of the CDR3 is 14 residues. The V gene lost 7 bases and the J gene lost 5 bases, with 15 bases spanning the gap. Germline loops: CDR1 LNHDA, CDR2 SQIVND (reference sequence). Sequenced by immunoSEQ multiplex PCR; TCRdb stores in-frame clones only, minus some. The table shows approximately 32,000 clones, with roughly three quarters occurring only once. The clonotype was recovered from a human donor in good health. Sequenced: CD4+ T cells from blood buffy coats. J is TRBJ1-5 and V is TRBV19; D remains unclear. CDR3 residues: CASTIGRNHQPQHF. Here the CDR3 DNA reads TGTGCCAGTACCATCGGACGGAATCATCAGCCCCAGCATTTT.